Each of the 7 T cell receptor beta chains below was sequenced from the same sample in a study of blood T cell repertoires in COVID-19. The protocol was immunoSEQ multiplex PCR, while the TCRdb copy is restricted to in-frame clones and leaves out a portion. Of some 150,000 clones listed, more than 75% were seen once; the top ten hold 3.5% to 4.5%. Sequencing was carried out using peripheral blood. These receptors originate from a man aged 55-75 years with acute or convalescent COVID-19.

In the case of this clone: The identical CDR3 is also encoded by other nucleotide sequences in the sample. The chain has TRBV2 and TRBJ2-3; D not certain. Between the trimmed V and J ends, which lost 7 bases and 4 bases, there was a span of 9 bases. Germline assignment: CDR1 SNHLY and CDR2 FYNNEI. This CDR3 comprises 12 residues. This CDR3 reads CASTTLADTQYF. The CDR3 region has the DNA TGTGCCAGCACCACGCTAGCAGATACGCAGTATTTT.

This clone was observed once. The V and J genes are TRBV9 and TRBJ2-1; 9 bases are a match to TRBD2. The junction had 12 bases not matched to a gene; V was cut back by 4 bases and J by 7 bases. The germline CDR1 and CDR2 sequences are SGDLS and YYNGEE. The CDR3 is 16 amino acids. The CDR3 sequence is CASSLSGSGRNNEQFF. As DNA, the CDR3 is TGTGCCAGCAGCCTATCGGGTAGCGGGAGAAATAATGAGCAGTTCTTC.

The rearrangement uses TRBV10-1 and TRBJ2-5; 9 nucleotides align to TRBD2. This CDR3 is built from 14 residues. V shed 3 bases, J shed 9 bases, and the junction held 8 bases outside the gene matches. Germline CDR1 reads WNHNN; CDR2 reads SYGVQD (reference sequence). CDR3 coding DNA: TGCGCCAGCAGTGAAGGGACTAGCCGCCGGCCCCAGTACTTC. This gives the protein CASSEGTSRRPQYF.

As DNA, the CDR3 is TGTGCCAGCAGCCCCCGTTTAGTTAGCATCGGGGAGCTGTTTTTT. Amino acid sequence: CASSPRLVSIGELFF. The chain couples TRBV9 to TRBJ2-2; D gene ambiguous. V lost 4 bases and J 7 bases, leaving 17 bases between the germline ends. The CDR3 is 15 amino acids. Germline V gives CDR1 SGDLS, CDR2 YYNGEE. The full variable domain, completed using reference TRBV9 and TRBJ2-2, is DSGVTQTPKHLITATGQRVTLRCSPRSGDLSVYWYQQSLDQGLQFLIQYYNGEERAKGNILERFSAQQFPDLHSELNLSSLELGDSALYFCASSPRLVSIGELFFGEGSRLTVL.

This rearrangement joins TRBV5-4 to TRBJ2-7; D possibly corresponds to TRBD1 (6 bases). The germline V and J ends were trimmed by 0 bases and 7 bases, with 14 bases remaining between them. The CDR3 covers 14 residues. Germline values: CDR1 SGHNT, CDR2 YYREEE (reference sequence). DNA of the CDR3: TGTGCCAGCAGCTTGGTGGGGGCATCAAGGGAGCAGTACTTC. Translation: CASSLVGASREQYF.

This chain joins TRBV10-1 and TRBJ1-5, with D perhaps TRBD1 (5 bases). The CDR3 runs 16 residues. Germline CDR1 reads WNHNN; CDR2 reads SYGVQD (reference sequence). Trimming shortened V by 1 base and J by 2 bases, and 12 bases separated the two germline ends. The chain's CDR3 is CASSEWAGFGNQPQHF. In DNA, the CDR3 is TGCGCCAGCAGTGAGTGGGCAGGGTTTGGCAATCAGCCCCAGCATTTT.

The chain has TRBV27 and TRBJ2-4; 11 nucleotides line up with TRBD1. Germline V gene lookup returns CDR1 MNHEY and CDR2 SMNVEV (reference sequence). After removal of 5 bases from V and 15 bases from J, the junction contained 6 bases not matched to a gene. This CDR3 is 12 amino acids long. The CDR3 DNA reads TGTGCCAGCAGTCCCGGGACAGGGGGTTGGTACTTC. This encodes CASSPGTGGWYF.